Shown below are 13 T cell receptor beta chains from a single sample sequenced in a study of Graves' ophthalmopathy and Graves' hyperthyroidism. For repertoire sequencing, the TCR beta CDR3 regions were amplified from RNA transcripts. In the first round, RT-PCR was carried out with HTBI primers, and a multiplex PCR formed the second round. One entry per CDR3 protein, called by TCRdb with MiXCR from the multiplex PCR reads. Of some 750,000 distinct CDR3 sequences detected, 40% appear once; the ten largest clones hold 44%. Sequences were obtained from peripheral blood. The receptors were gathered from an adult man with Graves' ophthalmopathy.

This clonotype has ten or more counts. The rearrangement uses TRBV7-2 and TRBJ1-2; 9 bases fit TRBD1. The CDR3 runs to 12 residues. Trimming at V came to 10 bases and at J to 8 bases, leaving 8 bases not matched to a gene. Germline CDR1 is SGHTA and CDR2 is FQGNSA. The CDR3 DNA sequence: TGTGCCACCCATAGGGACAGGGCCGGCTACACCTTC. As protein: CATHRDRAGYTF.

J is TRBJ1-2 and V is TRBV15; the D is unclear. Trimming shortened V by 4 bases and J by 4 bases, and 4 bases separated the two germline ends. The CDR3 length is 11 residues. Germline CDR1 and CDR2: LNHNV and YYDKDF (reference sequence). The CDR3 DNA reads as TGTGCCACCAGCACTAGCTATGGCTACACCTTC. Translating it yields CATSTSYGYTF.

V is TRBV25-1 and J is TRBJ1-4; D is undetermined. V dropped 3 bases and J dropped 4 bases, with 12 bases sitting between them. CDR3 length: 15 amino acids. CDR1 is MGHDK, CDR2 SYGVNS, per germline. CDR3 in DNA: TGTGCCAGCAGTGAGCCCGGGATCTTTAATGAAAAACTGTTTTTT. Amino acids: CASSEPGIFNEKLFF.

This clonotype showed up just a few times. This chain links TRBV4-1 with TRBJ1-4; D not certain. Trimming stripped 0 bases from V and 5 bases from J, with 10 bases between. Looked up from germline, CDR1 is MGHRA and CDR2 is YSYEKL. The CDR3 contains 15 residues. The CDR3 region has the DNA TGCGCCAGCAGCCAAGATGGGAATATGAATGAAAAACTGTTTTTT. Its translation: CASSQDGNMNEKLFF.

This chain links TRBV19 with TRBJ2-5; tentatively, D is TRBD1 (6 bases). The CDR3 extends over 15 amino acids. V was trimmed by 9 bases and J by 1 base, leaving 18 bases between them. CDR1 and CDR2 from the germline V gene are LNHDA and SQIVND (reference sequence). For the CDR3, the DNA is TGTGCCAGCAGTGCGCATGGACAGCTCCAAGAGACCCAGTACTTC. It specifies CASSAHGQLQETQYF.

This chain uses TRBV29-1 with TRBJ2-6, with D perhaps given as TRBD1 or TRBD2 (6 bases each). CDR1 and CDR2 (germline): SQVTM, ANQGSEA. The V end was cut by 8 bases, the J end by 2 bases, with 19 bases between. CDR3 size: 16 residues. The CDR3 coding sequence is TGCAGCTTGGCGGTACAGGGAGGCGCTGGGGCCAACGTCCTGACTTTC. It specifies CSLAVQGGAGANVLTF. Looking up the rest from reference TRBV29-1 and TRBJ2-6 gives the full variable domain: SAVISQKPSRDICQRGTSLTIQCQVDSQVTMMFWYRQQPGQSLTLIATANQGSEATYESGFVIDKFPISRPNLTFSTLTVSNMSPEDSSIYLCSLAVQGGAGANVLTFGAGSRLTVL.

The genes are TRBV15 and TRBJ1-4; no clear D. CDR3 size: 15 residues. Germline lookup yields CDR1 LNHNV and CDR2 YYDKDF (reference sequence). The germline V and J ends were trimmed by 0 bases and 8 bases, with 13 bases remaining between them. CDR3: CATSRDYETSEKLFF. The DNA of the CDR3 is TGTGCCACCAGCAGAGATTACGAGACTAGCGAAAAACTGTTTTTT.

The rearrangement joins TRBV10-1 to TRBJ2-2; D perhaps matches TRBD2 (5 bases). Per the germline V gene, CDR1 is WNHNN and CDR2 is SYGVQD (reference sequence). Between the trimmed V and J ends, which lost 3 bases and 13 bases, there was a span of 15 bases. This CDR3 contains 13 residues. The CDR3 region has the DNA TGCGCCAGCAGTGATAGGACGGGAAGGACGCTGTTTTTT. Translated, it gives CASSDRTGRTLFF.

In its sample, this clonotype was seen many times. The CDR3 coding sequence is TGTGCCAGCAGTTACTCTGGAGAGACCCAGTACTTC. Its protein product is CASSYSGETQYF. V is TRBV6-5 and J is TRBJ2-5; D unclear. V lost 0 bases and J lost 4, with 3 bases in between. From germline, CDR1 is MNHEY and CDR2 SVGAGI. The CDR3 length is 12 residues.

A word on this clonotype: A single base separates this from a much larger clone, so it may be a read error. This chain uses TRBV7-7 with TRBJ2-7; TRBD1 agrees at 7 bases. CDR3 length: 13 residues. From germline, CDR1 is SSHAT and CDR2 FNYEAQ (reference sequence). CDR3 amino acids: CASSQTGCNEQYF. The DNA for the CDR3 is TGTGCTAGCAGCCAGACAGGGTGCAACGAGCAGTACTTC.

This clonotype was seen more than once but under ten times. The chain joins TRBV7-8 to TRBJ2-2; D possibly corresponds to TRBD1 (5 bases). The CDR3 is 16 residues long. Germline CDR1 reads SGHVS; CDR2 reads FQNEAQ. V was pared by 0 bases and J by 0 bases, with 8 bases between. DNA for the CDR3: TGTGCCAGCAGCTTAGCGGCGGACACGAACACCGGGGAGCTGTTTTTT. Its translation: CASSLAADTNTGELFF.

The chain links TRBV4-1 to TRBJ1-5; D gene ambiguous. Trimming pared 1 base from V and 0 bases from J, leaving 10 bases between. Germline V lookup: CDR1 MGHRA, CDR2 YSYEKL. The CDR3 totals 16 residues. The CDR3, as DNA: TGCGCCAGCAGCCAAGGGGAGGGCTATAGCAATCAGCCCCAGCATTTT. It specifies CASSQGEGYSNQPQHF.

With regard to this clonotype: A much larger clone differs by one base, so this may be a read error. The CDR3 sequence: CATSDPGGETQYF. For the CDR3, the DNA is TGTGCCACCAGTGACCCCGGGGGGGAGACCCAGTACTTC. The chain carries TRBV2 and TRBJ2-5; 7 bases match TRBD2. The V gene's germline CDR1 is SNHLY and CDR2 FYNNEI. This CDR3 is built from 13 residues.